These T cell receptor beta chains were read from a single sample in a study of blood T cell repertoires in COVID-19. The assay was immunoSEQ multiplex PCR, and TCRdb's table has in-frame clones only and misses some. Found here are approximately 350,000 clones, around 83% of them singletons; the top ten hold about 4.8%. What was sequenced was PBMCs or T cells enriched from blood (not recorded which). The origin of the receptors is a woman aged 45 to 65 who had recovered from COVID-19. CDR3s include the opening cysteine and the closing phenylalanine or tryptophan. Fields, in order: V gene, D gene, J gene, clone size, CDR3 DNA, CDR3 protein. The D gene is left open where the match is weak. Clone size is given for some rows only: seen once, a few or many times, or a class if the clone is expanded.

TRBV11-1	TRBD1	TRBJ2-2	NA	TGTGCCAGCAGCTTACCCGGGACAGGGGTCACCGGGGAGCTGTTTTTT	CASSLPGTGVTGELFF
TRBV2	NA	TRBJ1-4	NA	TGTGCCAGCAATTTTCGGGAAGGGGAAAAACTGTTTTTT	CASNFREGEKLFF
TRBV19	NA	TRBJ1-1	once	TGTGCCAGTAGTCAGGTTCCCCAACGCGATGAAGCTTTCTTT	CASSQVPQRDEAFF
TRBV7-2	TRBD1	TRBJ2-2	NA	TGTGCCAGCTGGGGGACAGGGAACACCGGGGAGCTGTTTTTT	CASWGTGNTGELFF
TRBV11-3	TRBD1	TRBJ2-3	NA	TGTGCCAGCAGCACCCGACAGGGAGCCGATACGCAGTATTTT	CASSTRQGADTQYF
TRBV19	TRBD1	TRBJ1-5	NA	TGTGCCAGTAGTATATTCGGACAGGGTCTTCGACAGCCCCAGCATTTT	CASSIFGQGLRQPQHF
TRBV9	TRBD1	TRBJ2-4	NA	TGTGCCAGCAGCGTCGGACAGGGAAACATTCAGTACTTC	CASSVGQGNIQYF
TRBV6-6	NA	TRBJ2-5	NA	TGTGCCAGCAGTTACTTGGCCTCAGCGGCCCAAGAGACCCAGTACTTC	CASSYLASAAQETQYF
TRBV9	NA	TRBJ1-1	NA	TGTGCCAGCAGCGTACTGACAGGCGTGAACACTGAAGCTTTCTTT	CASSVLTGVNTEAFF
TRBV18	TRBD1	TRBJ2-2	few	TGTGCCAGCTCACCAGGGACAGGGGGGACCGGGGAGCTGTTTTTT	CASSPGTGGTGELFF
TRBV6-2/TRBV6-3	NA	TRBJ1-5	NA	TGTGCCAGCAGTTACTCATTGCGTCAGCCCCAGCATTTT	CASSYSLRQPQHF
TRBV11-2	TRBD2	TRBJ2-7	NA	TGTGCCAGCAGCTTGACTAGCGGGGGGAAACCTACCTACGAGCAGTACTTC	CASSLTSGGKPTYEQYF
TRBV6-5	TRBD1	TRBJ1-2	NA	TGTGCCAGCAACCCCGGGACAGGGAACTATGGCTACACCTTC	CASNPGTGNYGYTF
TRBV5-1	TRBD2	TRBJ2-2	few	TGCGCCAGCAGCCGACTAGCGGGGGACACCGGGGAGCTGTTTTTT	CASSRLAGDTGELFF
TRBV5-1	NA	TRBJ2-7	NA	TGCGCCAGCAGCTGGAAGCGCGAGCAGTACTTC	CASSWKREQYF
TRBV13	TRBD2	TRBJ2-4	NA	TGTGCCAGCAGCTTAGGCCTGACTAGCGGACTTCAGTACTTC	CASSLGLTSGLQYF
TRBV5-5	TRBD2	TRBJ2-1	NA	TGTGCCAGCAGCTTGGGGCCAGGACTAGCGGGAGTCGATGAGCAGTTCTTC	CASSLGPGLAGVDEQFF
TRBV6-5	NA	TRBJ1-2	NA	TGTGCCAGCACTAAAAGCCGGGGAGGAGTGAGTGGCTACACCTTC	CASTKSRGGVSGYTF
TRBV12-3/TRBV12-4	TRBD1	TRBJ2-7	NA	TGTGCCAGGCCGGGACAGGGGGCTTACGAGCAGTACTTC	CARPGQGAYEQYF
TRBV27	NA	TRBJ1-6	NA	TGTGCCAGCACTACAGGGTCCAGCTCCTATAATTCACCCCTCCACTTT	CASTTGSSSYNSPLHF
TRBV5-1	TRBD1	TRBJ1-5	NA	TGCGCCAGCAGCTTAGGACAGGCGAATCAGCCCCAGCATTTT	CASSLGQANQPQHF
TRBV2	NA	TRBJ1-4	NA	TGTGCCAGCAGCCCTGAATCTACGCGTGAAAAACTGTTTTTT	CASSPESTREKLFF
TRBV4-3	NA	TRBJ1-2	few	TGCGCCAGCAGCCAAGGCAGAGGACACGGGAACTATGGCTACACCTTC	CASSQGRGHGNYGYTF
TRBV4-3	NA	TRBJ2-7	NA	TGCGCCAGCAGCCAAGATCCAGGGGGGCAGGGTTCCTACGAGCAGTACTTC	CASSQDPGGQGSYEQYF
TRBV27	TRBD2	TRBJ2-3	NA	TGTGCCAGCAGTACGCTTTTAGCGGGAGGATCGAGGGATACGCAGTATTTT	CASSTLLAGGSRDTQYF
TRBV7-9	NA	TRBJ1-4	few	TGTGCCAGCAGCCAACAGGCTACTAATGAAAAACTGTTTTTT	CASSQQATNEKLFF
TRBV7-2	TRBD1	TRBJ2-3	NA	TGTGCCAGCAGCCGTGAACAGGGGAGACCAGATACGCAGTATTTT	CASSREQGRPDTQYF
TRBV29-1	TRBD1	TRBJ1-1	NA	TGCAGCGTTGAAGACTGGACAGGGGGCGCGGCTTTCTTT	CSVEDWTGGAAFF
TRBV27	TRBD1	TRBJ2-7	NA	TGTGCCAGCAGTTCTCAGACAGGGCGCGAGCAGTACTTC	CASSSQTGREQYF
TRBV14	NA	TRBJ1-3	NA	TGTGCCAGCAGCCAAAGGGCCGGGCAGGGGCTGTCTGGAAACACCATATATTTT	CASSQRAGQGLSGNTIYF
TRBV11-2	NA	TRBJ2-7	once	TGTGCCAGCAGCCCAGACAGAATGGGGTTCTACGAGCAGTACTTC	CASSPDRMGFYEQYF
TRBV15	TRBD2	TRBJ2-1	NA	TGTGCCACCGGTGCGGGGGGCACCTACAATGAGCAGTTCTTC	CATGAGGTYNEQFF
TRBV7-6	NA	TRBJ1-5	NA	TGTGCCAGCAGCTTGGGGGGAAGGGGCAGCAATCAGCCCCAGCATTTT	CASSLGGRGSNQPQHF
TRBV13	NA	TRBJ1-6	many	TGTGCCAGCAGCTTAGGGACGGGGAGCTCCTATAATTCACCCCTCCACTTT	CASSLGTGSSYNSPLHF
TRBV7-2	NA	TRBJ2-7	NA	TGTGCCACCGCAAATACAGCGGTCGCCCCCTACGAGCAGTACTTC	CATANTAVAPYEQYF
TRBV18	TRBD2	TRBJ2-1	NA	TGTGCCAGCTCACCGCCAGTTGGCGGACTAGCGGCTAGCTCCTACAATGAGCAGTTCTTC	CASSPPVGGLAASSYNEQFF
TRBV7-2	NA	TRBJ1-3	NA	TGTGCCAGCAGCTTGGAGGACTCAACGCGGGGAAACACCATATATTTT	CASSLEDSTRGNTIYF
TRBV7-9	TRBD2	TRBJ2-3	NA	TGTGCCAGCAGCTCCACTAGCGGACCCACAGATACGCAGTATTTT	CASSSTSGPTDTQYF
TRBV15	TRBD2	TRBJ2-5	NA	TGTGCCACCAGCGGAGGACTAGCCCTCCAAGAGACCCAGTACTTC	CATSGGLALQETQYF
TRBV5-1	TRBD1	TRBJ2-2	NA	TGCGCCAGCAGCTTTTCCGTTTTGTGGCAGGGGGCCGGGGAGCTGTTTTTT	CASSFSVLWQGAGELFF
TRBV4-1	TRBD1	TRBJ1-1	NA	TGCGCCAGCAGCCAAGATGCACGGACAGGATATGCTTTCTTT	CASSQDARTGYAFF
TRBV4-2	NA	TRBJ1-3	NA	TGTGCCAGCAGCCAAGAGGAAGGGGCCCCGGACACCATATATTTT	CASSQEEGAPDTIYF
TRBV7-2	NA	TRBJ2-4	NA	TGTGCCAGCAGCCATAGCGCGATAGTCGGGATGGGAAGCATTCAGTACTTC	CASSHSAIVGMGSIQYF
TRBV28	TRBD1	TRBJ1-5	NA	TGTGCCAGCAGTGCCGCCGGGACAGGGAGCAATCAGCCCCAGCATTTT	CASSAAGTGSNQPQHF
TRBV30	NA	TRBJ1-1	NA	TGTGCCTGGTCCAGAGGAGGGACGGCTTTCTTT	CAWSRGGTAFF
TRBV6-2/TRBV6-3	NA	TRBJ1-5	NA	TGTGCCAGCAGTTCCCGGGTAGGAGTTGGGACTCGGATACAGCCCCAGCATTTT	CASSSRVGVGTRIQPQHF
TRBV19	NA	TRBJ1-5	NA	TGTGCCAGTAGTATGCGGGACGGTACCTTCGGGCCCCAGCATTTT	CASSMRDGTFGPQHF
TRBV4-2	TRBD2	TRBJ2-3	NA	TGTGCCAGCAGCCAAGGAGCCCTCAGCGGGGCACACACAGATACGCAGTATTTT	CASSQGALSGAHTDTQYF
TRBV7-2	NA	TRBJ1-1	NA	TGTGCCAGCAGCCCCCGGGGGGGGAACACTGAAGCTTTCTTT	CASSPRGGNTEAFF
TRBV21-1	NA	TRBJ2-1	NA	TGTGCCAGCAGCAAGGGGGAACTAGCGGGAGTTTTCTTC	CASSKGELAGVFF
TRBV7-2	TRBD1	TRBJ2-7	NA	TGTGCCAGCAGCACGGACAGGCTGGGCTACGAGCAGTACTTC	CASSTDRLGYEQYF
TRBV6-1	NA	TRBJ2-5	NA	TGTGCCAGCAGTGACCCGGTGGAGACCCAGTACTTC	CASSDPVETQYF
TRBV15	NA	TRBJ1-4	NA	TGTGCCACCAGCAGAGATATAGGGGCAGTTGAAAAACTGTTTTTT	CATSRDIGAVEKLFF
TRBV29-1	TRBD1	TRBJ1-5	NA	TGCAGCGTTGGACCAGGGGGTGAAGGCAATCAGCCCCAGCATTTT	CSVGPGGEGNQPQHF
TRBV6-5	NA	TRBJ1-2	NA	TGTGCCAGGCGACAGGATAACTATGGCTACACCTTC	CARRQDNYGYTF
TRBV3-1/TRBV3-2	TRBD2	TRBJ2-1	NA	TGTGCCAGCAGCCCCGGGACTAGCTACTACAATGAGCAGTTCTTC	CASSPGTSYYNEQFF
TRBV27	TRBD2	TRBJ2-3	NA	TGTGCCAGCAGTCCACCTGGACTAGCGGCCCTAAATGGGGATACGCAGTATTTT	CASSPPGLAALNGDTQYF
TRBV7-8	NA	TRBJ1-1	NA	TGTGCCAGCAGCCCCCTGGAGGGGAAGGTAAACACTGAAGCTTTCTTT	CASSPLEGKVNTEAFF
TRBV29-1	TRBD1	TRBJ2-3	NA	TGCAGCGTTGAAGCCGGGACAGCCTCCACAGATACGCAGTATTTT	CSVEAGTASTDTQYF